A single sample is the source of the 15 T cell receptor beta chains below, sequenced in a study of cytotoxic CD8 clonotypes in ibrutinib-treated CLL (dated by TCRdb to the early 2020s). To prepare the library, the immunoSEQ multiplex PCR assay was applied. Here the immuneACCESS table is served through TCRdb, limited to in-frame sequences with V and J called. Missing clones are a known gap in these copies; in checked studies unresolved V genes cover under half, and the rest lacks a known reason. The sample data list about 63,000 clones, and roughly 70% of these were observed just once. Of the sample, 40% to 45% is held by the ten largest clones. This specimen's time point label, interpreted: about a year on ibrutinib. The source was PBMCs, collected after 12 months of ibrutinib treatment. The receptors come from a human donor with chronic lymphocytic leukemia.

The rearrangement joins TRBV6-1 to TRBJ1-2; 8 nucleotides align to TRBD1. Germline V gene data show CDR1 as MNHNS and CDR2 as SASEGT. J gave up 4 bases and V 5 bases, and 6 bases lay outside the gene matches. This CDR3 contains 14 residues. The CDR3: CASSRTGGPYGYTF. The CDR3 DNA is TGTGCCAGCAGTCGCACAGGGGGTCCCTATGGCTACACCTTC.

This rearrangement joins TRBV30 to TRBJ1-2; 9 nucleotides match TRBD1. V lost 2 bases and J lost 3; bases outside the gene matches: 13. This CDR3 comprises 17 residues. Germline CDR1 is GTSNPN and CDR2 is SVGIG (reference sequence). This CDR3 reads CAWSFSPWTGADYGYTF. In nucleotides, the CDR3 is TGTGCCTGGAGTTTCTCACCTTGGACAGGGGCCGACTATGGCTACACCTTC.

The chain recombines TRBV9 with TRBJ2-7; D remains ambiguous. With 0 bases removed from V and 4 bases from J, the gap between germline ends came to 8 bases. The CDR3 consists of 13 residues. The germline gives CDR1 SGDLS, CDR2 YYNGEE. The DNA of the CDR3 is TGTGCCAGCAGCGTAGACTTGGGGTACGAGCAGTACTTC. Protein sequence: CASSVDLGYEQYF. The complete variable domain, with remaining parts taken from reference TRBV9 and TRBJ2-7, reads DSGVTQTPKHLITATGQRVTLRCSPRSGDLSVYWYQQSLDQGLQFLIQYYNGEERAKGNILERFSAQQFPDLHSELNLSSLELGDSALYFCASSVDLGYEQYFGPGTRLTVT.

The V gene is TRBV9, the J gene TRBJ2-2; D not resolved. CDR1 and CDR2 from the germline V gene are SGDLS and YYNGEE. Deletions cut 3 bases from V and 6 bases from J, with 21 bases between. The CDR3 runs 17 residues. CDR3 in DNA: TGTGCCAGCAGCGCCCCAGAGGTGGGAACTTTTGCCGGGGAGCTGTTTTTT. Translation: CASSAPEVGTFAGELFF.

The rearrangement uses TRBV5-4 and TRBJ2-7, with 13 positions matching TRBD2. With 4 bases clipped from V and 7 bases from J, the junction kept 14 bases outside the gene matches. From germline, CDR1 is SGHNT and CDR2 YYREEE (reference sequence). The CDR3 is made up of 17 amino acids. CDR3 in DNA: TGTGCCAGCAGCCGAGGACTAGCGGGAGACACCAATGGGGAGCAGTACTTC. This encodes CASSRGLAGDTNGEQYF. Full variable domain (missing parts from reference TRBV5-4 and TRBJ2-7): ETGVTQSPTHLIKTRGQQVTLRCSSQSGHNTVSWYQQALGQGPQFIFQYYREEENGRGNFPPRFSGLQFPNYSSELNVNALELDDSALYLCASSRGLAGDTNGEQYFGPGTRLTVT.

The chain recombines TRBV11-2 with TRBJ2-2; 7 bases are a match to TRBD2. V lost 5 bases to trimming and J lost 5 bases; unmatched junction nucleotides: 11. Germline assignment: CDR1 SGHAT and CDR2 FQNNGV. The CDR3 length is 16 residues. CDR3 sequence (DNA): TGTGCCAGCAGCCGCTCGACTAGCACAGGAACCGGGGAGCTGTTTTTT. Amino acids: CASSRSTSTGTGELFF.

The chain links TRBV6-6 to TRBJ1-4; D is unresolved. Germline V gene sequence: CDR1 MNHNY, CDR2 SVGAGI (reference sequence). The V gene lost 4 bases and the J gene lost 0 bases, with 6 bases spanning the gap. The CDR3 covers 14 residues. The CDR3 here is CASSFWPTNEKLFF. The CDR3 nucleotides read TGTGCCAGCAGTTTTTGGCCAACTAATGAAAAACTGTTTTTT.

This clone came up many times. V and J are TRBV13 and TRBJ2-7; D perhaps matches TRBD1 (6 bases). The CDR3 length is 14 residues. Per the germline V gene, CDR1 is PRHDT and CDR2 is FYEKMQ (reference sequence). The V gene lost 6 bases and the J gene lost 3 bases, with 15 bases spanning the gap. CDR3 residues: CASRSTGTGYEQYF. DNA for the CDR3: TGTGCCAGCAGGTCAACAGGGACCGGCTACGAGCAGTACTTC.

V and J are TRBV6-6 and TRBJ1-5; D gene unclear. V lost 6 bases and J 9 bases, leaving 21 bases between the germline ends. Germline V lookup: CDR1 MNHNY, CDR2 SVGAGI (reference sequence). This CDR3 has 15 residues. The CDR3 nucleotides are TGTGCCAGCAGACAGATTCAACAAGCTCTGGCGCCCCAGCATTTT. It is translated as CASRQIQQALAPQHF.

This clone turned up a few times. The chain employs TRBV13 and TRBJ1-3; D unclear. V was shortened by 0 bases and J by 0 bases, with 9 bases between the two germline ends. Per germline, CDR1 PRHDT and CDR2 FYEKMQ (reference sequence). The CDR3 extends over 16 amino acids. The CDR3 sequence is CASSLGPGFSGNTIYF. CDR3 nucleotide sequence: TGTGCCAGCAGCTTAGGCCCCGGGTTCTCTGGAAACACCATATATTTT. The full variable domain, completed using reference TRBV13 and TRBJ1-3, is AAGVIQSPRHLIKEKRETATLKCYPIPRHDTVYWYQQGPGQDPQFLISFYEKMQSDKGSIPDRFSAQQFSDYHSELNMSSLELGDSALYFCASSLGPGFSGNTIYFGEGSWLTVV.

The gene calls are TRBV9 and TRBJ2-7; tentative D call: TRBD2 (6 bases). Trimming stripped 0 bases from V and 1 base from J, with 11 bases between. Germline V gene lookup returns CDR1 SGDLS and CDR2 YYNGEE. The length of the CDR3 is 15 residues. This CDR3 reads CASSVESGSSYEQYF. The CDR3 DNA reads TGTGCCAGCAGCGTAGAATCCGGGAGTTCCTACGAGCAGTACTTC. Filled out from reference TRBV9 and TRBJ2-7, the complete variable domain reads DSGVTQTPKHLITATGQRVTLRCSPRSGDLSVYWYQQSLDQGLQFLIQYYNGEERAKGNILERFSAQQFPDLHSELNLSSLELGDSALYFCASSVESGSSYEQYFGPGTRLTVT.

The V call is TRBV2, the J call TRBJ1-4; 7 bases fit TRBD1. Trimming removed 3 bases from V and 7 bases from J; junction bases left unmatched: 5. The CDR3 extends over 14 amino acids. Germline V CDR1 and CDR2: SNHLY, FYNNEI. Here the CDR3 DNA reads TGTGCCAGCAGTGATCAGGGGGGCGGTGAAAAACTGTTTTTT. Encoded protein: CASSDQGGGEKLFF.

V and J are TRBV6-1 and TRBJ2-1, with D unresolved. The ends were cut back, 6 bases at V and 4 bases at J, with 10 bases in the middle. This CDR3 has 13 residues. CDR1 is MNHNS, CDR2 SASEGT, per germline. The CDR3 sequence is CASSVLFYNEQFF. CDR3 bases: TGTGCCAGCAGCGTACTATTTTACAATGAGCAGTTCTTC.

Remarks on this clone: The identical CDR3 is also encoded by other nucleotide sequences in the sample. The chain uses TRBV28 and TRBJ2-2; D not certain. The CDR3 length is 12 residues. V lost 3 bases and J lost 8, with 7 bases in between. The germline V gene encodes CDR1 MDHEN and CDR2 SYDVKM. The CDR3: CASSFITGELFF. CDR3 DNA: TGTGCCAGCAGTTTTATCACTGGGGAGCTGTTTTTT.

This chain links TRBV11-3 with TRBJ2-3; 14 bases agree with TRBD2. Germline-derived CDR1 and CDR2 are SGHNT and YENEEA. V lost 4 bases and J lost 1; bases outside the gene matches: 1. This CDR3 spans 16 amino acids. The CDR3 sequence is CASSSGLAGGTDTQYF. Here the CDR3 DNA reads TGTGCCAGCAGCTCGGGACTAGCGGGAGGCACAGATACGCAGTATTTT.